This is a list of T cell receptor beta chains from one sample in a study of T cell repertoires in cytomegalovirus infection. TCRdb re-derived calls from the reads in MiXCR, one entry per CDR3 protein. The sample contains 310,000 or so distinct CDR3 sequences, 25% of which appear only once. Which antigens these TCRs recognize remains unknown. Sequenced here: cultured PBMCs, sampled from culture after CMV antigen stimulation. The source is a human donor in good health (CMV status not recorded). Some clones in this sample may be carry-over from other donors' samples. CDR3s include the opening cysteine and the closing phenylalanine or tryptophan. Each record gives: J gene, V gene, clone size, D gene, CDR3 protein, CDR3 DNA. The D gene is left open where the match is weak. Size values are once, few and many counts, or a class for expanded clones, and some rows have none.

J: TRBJ2-7; V: TRBV27; size: few; D: .; CDR3: CASSSEGFEQYF; DNA: TGTGCCAGCAGTTCCGAGGGTTTCGAGCAGTACTTC
J: TRBJ2-3; V: TRBV5-1; size: .; D: .; CDR3: CASSYGEKTDTQYF; DNA: TGCGCCAGCTCCTATGGTGAGAAGACAGATACGCAGTATTTT
J: TRBJ2-1; V: TRBV14; size: .; D: .; CDR3: CASSQDGSWNEQFF; DNA: TGTGCCAGCAGCCAAGATGGGAGCTGGAATGAGCAGTTCTTC
J: TRBJ2-7; V: TRBV7-6; size: once; D: .; CDR3: CASSLGVNARYEQYF; DNA: TGTGCCAGCAGCTTAGGGGTCAACGCACGCTACGAGCAGTACTTC
J: TRBJ2-1; V: TRBV27; size: few; D: .; CDR3: CASSLRQAGEQFF; DNA: TGTGCCAGCAGTTTAAGGCAGGCCGGTGAGCAGTTCTTC
J: TRBJ2-3; V: TRBV6-5; size: few; D: TRBD2; CDR3: CASRGLAGGGSTDTQYF; DNA: TGTGCCAGCAGGGGGCTAGCGGGAGGAGGGAGCACAGATACGCAGTATTTT
J: TRBJ1-5; V: TRBV15; size: .; D: TRBD1; CDR3: CATSTGQAPRQPQHF; DNA: TGTGCCACCAGCACCGGACAGGCCCCCAGGCAGCCCCAGCATTTT
J: TRBJ2-3; V: TRBV7-8; size: many; D: TRBD1; CDR3: CASSAGTGRQETQYF; DNA: TGTGCCAGCAGTGCCGGGACAGGGAGGCAGGAGACGCAGTATTTT
J: TRBJ2-4; V: TRBV28; size: .; D: .; CDR3: CASSLATRLNIQYF; DNA: TGTGCCAGCAGTTTAGCGACTCGACTAAACATTCAGTACTTC
J: TRBJ1-1; V: TRBV4-3; size: .; D: .; CDR3: CASSQAGGYTEAFF; DNA: TGCGCCAGCAGCCAGGCTGGGGGGTACACTGAAGCTTTCTTT